This entry is about one T cell receptor (beta chain). The sample originates from a study of blood T cell repertoires in COVID-19. For the study at large: COVID-19 samples collected from the United States, Italy and Spain covered acute and convalescent phases. Nucleic acid was either cDNA or gDNA, and it came from T cells, B-cell-depleted T cells, or PBMCs.

Patients of the Seattle cohort, enrolled during active infection, were followed longitudinally. Methods used by the authors: Reference gene primer amplification in the assay estimated nucleated cell counts. The table came from immunoSEQ multiplex PCR; TCRdb's copy has only in-frame clones and leaves some out. Clone size and V and J calls were adopted from that table, with D and trimming inferred from the DNA. The sample comprises about 130,000 clones, approximately 90% of which are singletons, and roughly 4.3% rests with the top ten. The receptor's source is a man aged 55-75 years with COVID-19, enrolled during active disease. The sample consisted of peripheral blood.

The CDR3 nucleotides read TGTGCCAGCAGCCCCCGAGGGACTAGCGGGGGCTTGAGGACCGGGGAGCTGTTTTTT. Protein product: CASSPRGTSGGLRTGELFF. The V gene is TRBV9, the J gene TRBJ2-2, with 14 bases lining up with TRBD2. The CDR3 loop spans 19 amino acids. Germline trimming cut 4 bases from V and 5 bases from J; bases unmatched to any gene: 13. The V gene's germline CDR1 is SGDLS and CDR2 YYNGEE.